These 5 T cell receptor beta chains were all obtained from the same sample, sequenced in a study of T cells in tuberculosis. Profiled with immunoSEQ multiplex PCR; TCRdb holds only in-frame clones, not every one. The sample lists 30,000 to 35,000 clones, 92% seen once, with roughly 7.7% in the top ten. Sequencing was carried out using PBMCs. The source of these receptors is a donor aged 10 to 29 with latent tuberculosis or without tuberculosis infection. Some clones in this sample may be carry-over from other donors' samples.

The rearrangement uses TRBV6-1 and TRBJ2-7; possible D gene TRBD2, 6 bases. V lost 5 bases to trimming and J lost 2 bases, with 13 bases between them. The CDR3 extends over 14 amino acids. The germline CDR1 and CDR2 sequences are MNHNS and SASEGT. In nucleotides, the CDR3 is TGTGCCAGCAGTCCGTCCCGGACTACCTACGAGCAGTACTTC. It is translated as CASSPSRTTYEQYF.

The chain employs TRBV23-1 and TRBJ1-5, with a weak D call TRBD1 (5 bases). TRBV23-1 is an ORF; its function is uncertain. The V end lost 1 base, the J end lost 4 bases, and 17 bases lay between the germline ends. The CDR3 contains 17 residues. CDR3 amino acids: CASSQWRHPRGNQPQHF. The CDR3 DNA is TGCGCCAGCAGTCAATGGCGACACCCACGGGGGAATCAGCCCCAGCATTTT.

The chain combines TRBV18 with TRBJ2-3; 10 nucleotides line up with TRBD1. The ends lost 4 bases at V and 4 bases at J; junction bases unmatched: 11. In germline, CDR1 is KGHSH, CDR2 LQKENI. The CDR3 contains 17 residues. CDR3: CASSRQGTGVGADTQYF. The CDR3 nucleotides are TGTGCCAGCTCACGCCAAGGGACAGGGGTCGGGGCAGATACGCAGTATTTT.

This chain joins TRBV15 and TRBJ2-1; D unclear. Germline V CDR1 and CDR2: LNHNV, YYDKDF (reference sequence). CDR3 length: 11 amino acids. The V end was cut by 5 bases, the J end by 7 bases, with 6 bases between. CDR3 amino acids: CATSSANEQFF. CDR3 bases: TGTGCCACCAGCTCCGCGAATGAGCAGTTCTTC.

The chain couples TRBV20-1 to TRBJ2-1; weak D call: TRBD2 (5 bases). The germline gives CDR1 DFQATT, CDR2 SNEGSKA (reference sequence). Trimming left V 7 bases short and J 7 bases short, with 11 bases between. The CDR3 has 11 residues. The CDR3 nucleotides are TGCAGTGTGGGAGTGGGTAATGAGCAGTTCTTC. Amino acids: CSVGVGNEQFF.